Listed below are T cell receptor beta chains from one sample, sequenced in a study of T cells in Graves' hyperthyroidism and ophthalmopathy. Using its own MiXCR run on the multiplex PCR reads, TCRdb lists one record per CDR3 protein. The sample consists of more than 500,000 distinct CDR3 sequences, around 13% of them appearing once. The sequenced sample consisted of blood. The receptors derive from a woman in her forties with Graves' hyperthyroidism. The CDR3 runs from the conserved cysteine through the conserved F or W. The order of the fields is J gene, D gene, V gene, CDR3 protein. The D gene is left open where the match is weak.

TRBJ2-2	.	TRBV7-9	CASSREVLAAVVNTGELFF
TRBJ2-1	TRBD2	TRBV5-6	CASSLLAGTGNEQFF
TRBJ2-5	TRBD2	TRBV7-8	CASSLGTSSETQYF
TRBJ1-2	.	TRBV20-1	CSDRGGDGYGYTF
TRBJ2-1	TRBD2	TRBV29-1	CSVGAGGSSEQFF
TRBJ1-1	TRBD1	TRBV3-1	CASSPIAQGATEAFF
TRBJ2-6	.	TRBV11-2	CASSLGDLVGSGANVLTF
TRBJ2-7	.	TRBV27	CASSPRIPTYEQYF
TRBJ2-2	TRBD1	TRBV28	CASSPGQSNTGELFF
TRBJ2-3	.	TRBV7-9	CASSEGSERAVDTQYF
TRBJ2-7	.	TRBV7-6	CASSPGTGSSYEQYF
TRBJ2-5	.	TRBV7-3	CASSLGSAGSGQETQYF
TRBJ1-1	.	TRBV28	CASSGTLTEAFF
TRBJ1-5	TRBD1	TRBV28	CASSQTGGQPQHF
TRBJ1-1	.	TRBV2	CASRKEEGFGTEAFF
TRBJ1-5	TRBD1	TRBV3-1	CASSHAGQGSGQPQHF
TRBJ2-7	TRBD2	TRBV18	CASSPDIFAGGSYEQYF
TRBJ2-3	.	TRBV12-5	CASGLGLVGRTDTQYF
TRBJ2-1	.	TRBV30	CAWSALGASYNEQFF
TRBJ2-5	.	TRBV7-6	CASSQTGWGAGETQYF
TRBJ1-1	.	TRBV6-5	CASSYSIPGQPNTEAFF
TRBJ2-7	.	TRBV6-1	CASSVGGTRIFGEQYF
TRBJ2-2	.	TRBV6-1	CASSLDTPNTGELFF
TRBJ2-1	.	TRBV18	CASSPPNGGMLNNEQFF
TRBJ2-2	TRBD2	TRBV2	CASLISSGRGGELFF
TRBJ2-7	TRBD1	TRBV5-1	CASSSPGPGQGAHEQYF
TRBJ2-7	TRBD1	TRBV20-1	CSAKGGSFYEQYF